This is a list of T cell receptor beta chains from one sample in a study of shared clonotypes between healthy human individuals. The table came from immunoSEQ multiplex PCR; TCRdb's copy has only in-frame clones and leaves some out. This table holds a few million clones, approximately 94% found once. The specimen was naive CD4+ T cells sorted from blood. The receptors were sampled from a young man in good health. CDR3s include the opening cysteine and the closing phenylalanine or tryptophan. A D gene is named only where the DNA matches it firmly. Clone size, where shown, is once, few, many, or a class for clones that have expanded.

clone size	V gene	D gene	J gene	CDR3 DNA	CDR3 protein
-	TRBV6-5	-	TRBJ1-3	TGTGCCAGCAGTTACGGGGGGGGCGGCTCTGGAAACACCATATATTTT	CASSYGGGGSGNTIYF
-	TRBV10-2	-	TRBJ2-3	TGCGCCAGCAGTGAGGTGGCTCGGCGGACAGATACGCAGTATTTT	CASSEVARRTDTQYF
-	TRBV23-1	-	TRBJ2-2	TGCGCCAGCAGTAGCCCATTTCACATCACCACCGGGGAGCTGTTTTTT	CASSSPFHITTGELFF
-	TRBV7-2	-	TRBJ2-1	TGTGCCAGCCGGACGGAATACTCCTACAATGAGCAGTTCTTC	CASRTEYSYNEQFF
-	TRBV4-1	TRBD2	TRBJ2-2	TGCGCCAGCAGCCAAGACTCGGGCGGGAGTATTACCGGGGAGCTGTTTTTT	CASSQDSGGSITGELFF
-	TRBV2	TRBD1	TRBJ2-1	TGTGCCAGCAGGGGACAGGGGGCCATGGCCTACAATGAGCAGTTCTTC	CASRGQGAMAYNEQFF
-	TRBV11-2	TRBD1	TRBJ1-6	TGTGCCAGCAGTTTATCCGTCGACAGGGATTCACCCCTCCACTTT	CASSLSVDRDSPLHF
once	TRBV5-1	TRBD2	TRBJ2-7	TGCGCCAGCAGCGGGGGGACTAGCGGGGCCTCCTACGAGCAGTACTTC	CASSGGTSGASYEQYF
-	TRBV2	TRBD1	TRBJ1-5	TGTGCCAGCATTCCGGGACAGGGGCTTAATCAGCCCCAGCATTTT	CASIPGQGLNQPQHF
-	TRBV5-1	-	TRBJ1-1	TGCGCCAGCAGCCGCGGGGTTAGTGAAGCTTTCTTT	CASSRGVSEAFF
-	TRBV7-2	TRBD2	TRBJ2-3	TGTGCCAGCAGAGGGACTAGCGGGAGGGGAGATACGCAGTATTTT	CASRGTSGRGDTQYF
-	TRBV9	-	TRBJ2-6	TGTGCCAGCAGGGGTTCTGGGGCCAACGTCCTGACTTTC	CASRGSGANVLTF
-	TRBV4-1	-	TRBJ1-4	TGCGCCAGCAGCCGCCCGAATGAAAAACTGTTTTTT	CASSRPNEKLFF
-	TRBV5-1	TRBD2	TRBJ2-1	TGCGCCAGCAGCTTGGCTCCTAGCGGGGCCTACAATGAGCAGTTCTTC	CASSLAPSGAYNEQFF
-	TRBV13	TRBD2	TRBJ2-1	TGTGCCAGCAGCTATAGCGGGAAAAATTACAATGAGCAGTTCTTC	CASSYSGKNYNEQFF
once	TRBV5-4	TRBD1	TRBJ2-1	TGTGCCAGCAGCTCCCGGGACAGGGGCACGTTCTTC	CASSSRDRGTFF
-	TRBV11-2	-	TRBJ1-5	TGTGCCAGCAGCTCACCCACGGGGCCTAAAAATCAGCCCCAGCATTTT	CASSSPTGPKNQPQHF
once	TRBV2	-	TRBJ2-7	TGTGCCAGCAGTGAAGCGGAACTCTTTTTACGGCAGGCCAGATCCAAGTCCTACGAGCAGTACTTC	CASSEAELFLRQARSKSYEQYF
-	TRBV19	TRBD2	TRBJ2-3	TGTGCCAGTAGTACCCGGACTAGCGGGAGCACAGATACGCAGTATTTT	CASSTRTSGSTDTQYF
-	TRBV5-1	TRBD1	TRBJ2-5	TGCGCCTCCGGGGAGGGGACAGGGGGCCAAGAGACCCAGTACTTC	CASGEGTGGQETQYF
-	TRBV6-5	TRBD1	TRBJ1-2	TGTGCCAGCAGCGGGACAGGGCCCTATGGCTACACCTTC	CASSGTGPYGYTF
-	TRBV18	TRBD2	TRBJ2-3	TGTGCCAGCTCACCACCGGCGGGGGGGCAAGGCACAGATACGCAGTATTTT	CASSPPAGGQGTDTQYF
-	TRBV19	-	TRBJ1-5	TGTGCCAGTAGGGCGGGGCTTACTTATAGCAATCAGCCCCAGCATTTT	CASRAGLTYSNQPQHF
-	TRBV5-4	-	TRBJ1-1	TGTGCCAGCAGCTTGACGGGGGCGAGCACTGAAGCTTTCTTT	CASSLTGASTEAFF
-	TRBV30	TRBD1	TRBJ1-6	TGTGCCTGGAGTAGAACGGGACAGCATAATTCACCCCTCCACTTT	CAWSRTGQHNSPLHF
-	TRBV10-1	-	TRBJ1-4	TGCGCCAGCAGTGAGTCGACTGGGGCGAATGAAAAACTGTTTTTT	CASSESTGANEKLFF
-	TRBV29-1	TRBD1	TRBJ2-5	TGCAGCGTTGTCACCGGGACAGGTTCCGAGACCCAGTACTTC	CSVVTGTGSETQYF
-	TRBV5-1	-	TRBJ2-7	TGCGCCAGCAGCCCTCGGGGTAGCGGGACCACAGGGGGCGAGCAGTACTTC	CASSPRGSGTTGGEQYF
-	TRBV27	-	TRBJ2-5	TGTGCCAGCCGTACAGGGGGGGAAGAGACCCAGTACTTC	CASRTGGEETQYF
-	TRBV5-6	-	TRBJ2-3	TGTGCCAGCAGCTTCGATCCGGCGGGGAAAGATACGCAGTATTTT	CASSFDPAGKDTQYF
-	TRBV7-9	TRBD1	TRBJ2-7	TGTGCCAGCAGCTTCGACAGGGGGCTCGACGAGCAGTACTTC	CASSFDRGLDEQYF
-	TRBV23-1	-	TRBJ2-6	TGCGCCAGCAGTTCCCGGGACTCTGGGGCCAACGTCCTGACTTTC	CASSSRDSGANVLTF
once	TRBV2	-	TRBJ1-3	TGTGCCAGCAGAGATGACAGGTACTCTGGAAACACCATATATTTT	CASRDDRYSGNTIYF
-	TRBV5-1	TRBD1	TRBJ1-1	TGCGCCAGCAGTCCGGACAGGGTTGTCGAAGCTTTCTTT	CASSPDRVVEAFF
-	TRBV10-3	-	TRBJ1-4	TGTGCCATCAAGGGGTCGGCTAATGAAAAACTGTTTTTT	CAIKGSANEKLFF
-	TRBV18	-	TRBJ2-7	TGTGCCAGCTCACCAGACGGCTACGAGCAGTACTTC	CASSPDGYEQYF
-	TRBV6-6	-	TRBJ1-6	TGTGCCAGCAGTTACTCCCGGGTGTCTAATTCACCCCTCCACTTT	CASSYSRVSNSPLHF
-	TRBV4-2	-	TRBJ2-2	TGTGCCAGCAGACCTGACAGGGCGGAGGGCACCGGGGAGCTGTTTTTT	CASRPDRAEGTGELFF
-	TRBV28	-	TRBJ1-3	TGTGCCAGCAGTCCACGGGGCTCTGGAAACACCATATATTTT	CASSPRGSGNTIYF
-	TRBV18	-	TRBJ2-2	TGTGCCAGCTCACCACAAGAGTCCGGGGAGCTGTTTTTT	CASSPQESGELFF
-	TRBV18	TRBD1	TRBJ2-7	TGTGCCAGCTCCCGGGACAGGGGGTCCTACGAGCAGTACTTC	CASSRDRGSYEQYF
-	TRBV10-3	TRBD2	TRBJ2-3	TGTGCCATCAGTGAGACTAGCGGGGGAGCTCCCAGCACAGATACGCAGTATTTT	CAISETSGGAPSTDTQYF
-	TRBV5-6	-	TRBJ1-2	TGTGCCAGCAGCTTTGGACCTGGCTACACCTTC	CASSFGPGYTF
-	TRBV18	TRBD2	TRBJ2-3	TGTGCCAGCTCACCACCGCCAGCGGGAGCCTCAGATACGCAGTATTTT	CASSPPPAGASDTQYF
-	TRBV7-9	-	TRBJ2-5	TGTGCCAGCAGCTTAAGGGGGCCTAGCGGAGTACAAGAGACCCAGTACTTC	CASSLRGPSGVQETQYF
few	TRBV6-5	-	TRBJ2-5	TGTGCCAGCAGTTACAAGGAGACCCAGTACTTC	CASSYKETQYF
-	TRBV10-3	TRBD1	TRBJ2-5	TGTGCCATCAGTGCAGGGGGCCCTAACCAAGAGACCCAGTACTTC	CAISAGGPNQETQYF
-	TRBV10-3	TRBD1	TRBJ2-1	TGTGCCATCAGTACACAGGGGACCGAGGCCTACAATGAGCAGTTCTTC	CAISTQGTEAYNEQFF
once	TRBV5-4	TRBD2	TRBJ2-7	TGTGCCAGCAGCCCTAGCGGCCCGACCTCTTACGAGCAGTACTTC	CASSPSGPTSYEQYF
once	TRBV2	-	TRBJ1-2	TGTGCCAGCGCCGACCGAGCTAACTATGGCTACACCTTC	CASADRANYGYTF
-	TRBV5-1	TRBD1	TRBJ2-3	TGCGCCAGCAGTCAAGACAGGGGTCACACAGATACGCAGTATTTT	CASSQDRGHTDTQYF
few	TRBV18	TRBD1	TRBJ1-6	TGTGCCAGCTCCCCAAACAGGGGTGGTTCACCCCTCCACTTT	CASSPNRGGSPLHF
-	TRBV13	TRBD1	TRBJ1-3	TGTGCCAGCAGCTCCCTGGGACAGGGCGGAAACACCATATATTTT	CASSSLGQGGNTIYF
-	TRBV29-1	-	TRBJ1-2	TGCAGCGTTGAGGACACTGGCTACACCTTC	CSVEDTGYTF
-	TRBV28	-	TRBJ2-7	TGTGCCAGCAGTGTCAACTACGAGCAGTACTTC	CASSVNYEQYF